The TCR beta chain under discussion was sequenced for a study of cytomegalovirus exposure and HLA in healthy donors. Study details: Among the approximately 400 genotyped donors, less than 85% were placed in the Caucasian-associated ancestry cluster. The study, taken as a whole, reports: The productive fraction for most TCR beta V segments was about 87% or about 30% in an earlier analysis. While the bulk of TCR sequences proved rare, some public TCRs turned up in many donors.

The CDR3 spans 16 residues. The germline gives CDR1 SGHTA, CDR2 FQGNSA. The junction had 6 bases not matched to a gene; V was cut back by 1 base and J by 6 bases. As to this clone: The antigen is not known.

Vbeta (60) and Jbeta (13) primers were used in the PCR. The repertoire was sequenced with immunoSEQ multiplex PCR; TCRdb's copy has only in-frame clones and lacks some. The sample lists about 180,000 clones; approximately 80% were seen once. The specimen was PBMCs. The rearrangement links TRBV7-2 to TRBJ2-2, with 9 bases that match TRBD1. This sequence was found in a woman aged 25 to 39 in good health and CMV-seronegative. The CDR3 loop is CASSLGAGQGSGELFF. The CDR3 DNA reads as TGTGCCAGCAGCTTAGGAGCAGGACAGGGGTCCGGGGAGCTGTTTTTT.